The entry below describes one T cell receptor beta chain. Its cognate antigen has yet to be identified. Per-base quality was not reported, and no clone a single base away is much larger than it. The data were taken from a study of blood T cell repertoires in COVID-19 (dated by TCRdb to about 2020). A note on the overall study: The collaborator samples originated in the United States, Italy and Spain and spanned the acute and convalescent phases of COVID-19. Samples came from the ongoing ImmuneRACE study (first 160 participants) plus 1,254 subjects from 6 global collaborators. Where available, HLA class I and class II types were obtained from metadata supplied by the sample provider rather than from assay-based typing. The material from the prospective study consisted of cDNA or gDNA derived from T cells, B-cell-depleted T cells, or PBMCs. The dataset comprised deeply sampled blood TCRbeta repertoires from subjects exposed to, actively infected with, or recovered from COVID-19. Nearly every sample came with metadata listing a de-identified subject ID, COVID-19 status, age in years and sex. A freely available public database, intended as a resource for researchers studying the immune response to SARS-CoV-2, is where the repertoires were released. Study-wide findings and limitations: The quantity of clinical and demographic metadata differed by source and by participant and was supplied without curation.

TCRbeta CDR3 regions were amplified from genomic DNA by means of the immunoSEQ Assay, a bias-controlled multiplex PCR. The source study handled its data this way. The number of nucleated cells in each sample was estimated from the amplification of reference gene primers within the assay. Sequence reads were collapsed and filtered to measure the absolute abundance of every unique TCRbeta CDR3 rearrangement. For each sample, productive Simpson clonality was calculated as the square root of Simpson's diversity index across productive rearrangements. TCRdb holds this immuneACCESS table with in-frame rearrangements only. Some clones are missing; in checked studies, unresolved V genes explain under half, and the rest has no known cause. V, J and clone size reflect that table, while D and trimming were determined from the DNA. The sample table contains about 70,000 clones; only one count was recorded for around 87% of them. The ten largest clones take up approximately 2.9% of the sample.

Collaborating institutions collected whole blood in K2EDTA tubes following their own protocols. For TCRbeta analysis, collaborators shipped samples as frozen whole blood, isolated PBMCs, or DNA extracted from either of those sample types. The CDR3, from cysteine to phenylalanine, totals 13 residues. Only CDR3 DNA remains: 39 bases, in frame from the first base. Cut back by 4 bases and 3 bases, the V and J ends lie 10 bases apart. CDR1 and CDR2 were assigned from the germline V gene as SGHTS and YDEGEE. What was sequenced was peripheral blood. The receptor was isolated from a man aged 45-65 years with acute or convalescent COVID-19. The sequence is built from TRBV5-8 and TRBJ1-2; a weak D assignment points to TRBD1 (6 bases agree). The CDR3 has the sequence CASSLQGDYGYTF. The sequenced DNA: TGTGCCAGCAGCCTACAGGGAGACTATGGCTACACCTTC.